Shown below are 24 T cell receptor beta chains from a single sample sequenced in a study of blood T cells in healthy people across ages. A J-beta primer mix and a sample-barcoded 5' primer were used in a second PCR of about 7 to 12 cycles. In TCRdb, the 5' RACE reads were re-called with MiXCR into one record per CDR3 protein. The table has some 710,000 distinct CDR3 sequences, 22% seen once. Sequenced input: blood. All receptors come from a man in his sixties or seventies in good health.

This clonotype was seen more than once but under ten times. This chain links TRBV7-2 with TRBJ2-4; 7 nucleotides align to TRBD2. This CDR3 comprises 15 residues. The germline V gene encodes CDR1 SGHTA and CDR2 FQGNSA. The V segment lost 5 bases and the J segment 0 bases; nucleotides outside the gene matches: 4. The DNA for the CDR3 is TGTGCCAGCAGCGGGGGAGGGGTAGCCAAAAACATTCAGTACTTC. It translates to CASSGGGVAKNIQYF.

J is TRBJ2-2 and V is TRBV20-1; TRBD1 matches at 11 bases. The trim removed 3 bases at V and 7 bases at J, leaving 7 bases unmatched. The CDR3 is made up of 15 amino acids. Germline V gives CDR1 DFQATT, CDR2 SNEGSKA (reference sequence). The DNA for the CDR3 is TGCAGTGCTAGGGGTCGGACAGGGGGCAGCGGGGAGCTGTTTTTT. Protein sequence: CSARGRTGGSGELFF.

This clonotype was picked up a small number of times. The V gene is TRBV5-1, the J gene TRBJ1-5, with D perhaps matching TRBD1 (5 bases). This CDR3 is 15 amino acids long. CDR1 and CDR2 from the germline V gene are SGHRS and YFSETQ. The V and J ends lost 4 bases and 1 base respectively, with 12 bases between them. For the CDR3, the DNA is TGCGCCAGCAGCAAAGGGACGGAAAGCAATCAGCCCCAGCATTTT. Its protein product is CASSKGTESNQPQHF.

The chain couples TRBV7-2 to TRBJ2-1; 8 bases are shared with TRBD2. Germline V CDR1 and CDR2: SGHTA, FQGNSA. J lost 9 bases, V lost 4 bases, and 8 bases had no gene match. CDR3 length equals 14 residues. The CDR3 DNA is TGTGCCAGCAGCTCCGGGACTAGGTCGGGTGAGCAGTTCTTC. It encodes CASSSGTRSGEQFF.

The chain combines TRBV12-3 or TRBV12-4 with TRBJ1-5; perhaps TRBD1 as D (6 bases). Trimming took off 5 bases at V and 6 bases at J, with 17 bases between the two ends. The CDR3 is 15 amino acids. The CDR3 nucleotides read TGTGCCAGCAGTCCCGGGCGGGGGGCCGTTCAGCCCCAGCATTTT. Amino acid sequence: CASSPGRGAVQPQHF.

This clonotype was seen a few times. The CDR3 loop reads CASGLSSDVLAGVQETQYF. DNA for the CDR3: TGTGCCAGCGGCCTCTCGAGTGACGTTTTAGCGGGGGTACAAGAGACCCAGTACTTC. The chain employs TRBV6-5 and TRBJ2-5; 9 bases are shared with TRBD2. Trimming removed 8 bases from V and 2 bases from J; junction bases left unmatched: 21. The CDR3 spans 19 residues. Germline V gene lookup returns CDR1 MNHEY and CDR2 SVGAGI.

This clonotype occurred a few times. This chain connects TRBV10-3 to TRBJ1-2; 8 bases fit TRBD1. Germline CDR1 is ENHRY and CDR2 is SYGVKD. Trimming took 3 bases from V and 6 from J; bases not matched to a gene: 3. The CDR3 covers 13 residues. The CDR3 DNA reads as TGTGCCATCAGTGATGGACAGGGTAATGGCTACACCTTC. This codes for CAISDGQGNGYTF.

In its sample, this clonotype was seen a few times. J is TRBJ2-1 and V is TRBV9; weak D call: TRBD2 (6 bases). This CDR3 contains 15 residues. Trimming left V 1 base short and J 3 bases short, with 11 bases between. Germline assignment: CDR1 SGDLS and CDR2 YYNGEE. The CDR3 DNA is TGTGCCAGCAGCGTAATCGGGAGCGGCTACAATGAGCAGTTCTTC. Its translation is CASSVIGSGYNEQFF. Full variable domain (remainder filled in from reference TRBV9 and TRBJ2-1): DSGVTQTPKHLITATGQRVTLRCSPRSGDLSVYWYQQSLDQGLQFLIQYYNGEERAKGNILERFSAQQFPDLHSELNLSSLELGDSALYFCASSVIGSGYNEQFFGPGTRLTVL.

CDR3 amino acids: CASSSEYAGWTGDNQPQHF. The CDR3 DNA is TGTGCCAGCAGTTCCGAATACGCCGGCTGGACAGGCGACAATCAGCCCCAGCATTTT. V and J are TRBV2 and TRBJ1-5, with TRBD1 matching 7 bases. Looked up from germline, CDR1 is SNHLY and CDR2 is FYNNEI. This CDR3 spans 19 amino acids. Trimming removed 5 bases from V and 3 bases from J; junction bases left unmatched: 19.

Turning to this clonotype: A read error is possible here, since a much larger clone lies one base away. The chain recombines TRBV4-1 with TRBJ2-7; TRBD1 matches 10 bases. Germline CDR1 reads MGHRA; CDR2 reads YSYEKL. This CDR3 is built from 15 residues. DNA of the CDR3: TGCGCCAGCAGCCAAGGGGACAGGGGCTCCTACGAGCAGCACGTC. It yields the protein CASSQGDRGSYEQHV.

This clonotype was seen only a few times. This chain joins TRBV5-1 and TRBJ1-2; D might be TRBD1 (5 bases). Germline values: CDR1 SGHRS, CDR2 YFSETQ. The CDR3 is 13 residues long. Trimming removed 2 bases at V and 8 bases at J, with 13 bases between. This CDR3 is CASSFGLRDGYTF. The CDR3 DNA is TGCGCCAGCAGCTTTGGCCTCAGGGACGGCTACACCTTC.

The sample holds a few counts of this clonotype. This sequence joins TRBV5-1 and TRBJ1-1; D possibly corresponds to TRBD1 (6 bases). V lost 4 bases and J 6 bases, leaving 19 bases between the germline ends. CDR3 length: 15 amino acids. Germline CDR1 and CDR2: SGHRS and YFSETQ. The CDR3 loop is CASSPSGTQSAEAFF. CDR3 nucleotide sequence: TGCGCCAGCAGCCCATCCGGGACACAGTCGGCTGAAGCTTTCTTT.

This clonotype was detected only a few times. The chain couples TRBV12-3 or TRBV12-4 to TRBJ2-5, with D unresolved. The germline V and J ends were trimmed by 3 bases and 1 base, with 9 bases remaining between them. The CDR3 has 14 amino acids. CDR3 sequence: CASSFNGFQETQYF. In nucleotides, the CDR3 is TGTGCCAGCAGTTTCAACGGATTCCAAGAGACCCAGTACTTC.

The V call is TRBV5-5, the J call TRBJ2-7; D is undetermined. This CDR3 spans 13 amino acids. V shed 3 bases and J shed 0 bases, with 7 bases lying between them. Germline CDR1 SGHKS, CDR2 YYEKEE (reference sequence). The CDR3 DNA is TGTGCCAGCAGCTGGCGTGGCTCCTACGAGCAGTACTTC. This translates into CASSWRGSYEQYF.

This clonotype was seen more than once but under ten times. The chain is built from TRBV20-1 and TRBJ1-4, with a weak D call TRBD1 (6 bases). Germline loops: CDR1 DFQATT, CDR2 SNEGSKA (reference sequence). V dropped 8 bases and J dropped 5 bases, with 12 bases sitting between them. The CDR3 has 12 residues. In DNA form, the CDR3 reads TGCAGTTTGGGGGCCCTGAATGAAAAACTGTTTTTT. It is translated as CSLGALNEKLFF.

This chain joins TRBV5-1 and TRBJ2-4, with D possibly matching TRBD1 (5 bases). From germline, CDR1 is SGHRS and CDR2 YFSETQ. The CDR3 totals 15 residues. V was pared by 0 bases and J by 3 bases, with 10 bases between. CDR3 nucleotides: TGCGCCAGCAGCTTGGAGGGGTTTGACAAAAACATTCAGTACTTC. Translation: CASSLEGFDKNIQYF.

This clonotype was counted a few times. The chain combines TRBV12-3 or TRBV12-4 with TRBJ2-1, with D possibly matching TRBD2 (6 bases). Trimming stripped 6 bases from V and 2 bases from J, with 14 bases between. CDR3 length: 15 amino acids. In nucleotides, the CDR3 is TGTGCCAGCAGATTGGGAGCGGGCGCCTACAATGAGCAGTTCTTC. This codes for CASRLGAGAYNEQFF.

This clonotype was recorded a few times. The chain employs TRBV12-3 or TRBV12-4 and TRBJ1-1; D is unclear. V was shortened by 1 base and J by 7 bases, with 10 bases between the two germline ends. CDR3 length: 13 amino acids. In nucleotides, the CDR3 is TGTGCCAGCAGTTTAGGTAACAGCCTTGAAGCTTTCTTT. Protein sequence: CASSLGNSLEAFF.

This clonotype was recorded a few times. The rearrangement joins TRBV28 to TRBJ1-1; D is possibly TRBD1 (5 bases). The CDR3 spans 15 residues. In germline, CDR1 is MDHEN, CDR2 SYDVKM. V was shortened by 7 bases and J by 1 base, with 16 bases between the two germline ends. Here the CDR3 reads CASIPRGRPNTEAFF. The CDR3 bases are TGTGCCAGCATCCCAAGGGGACGGCCGAACACTGAAGCTTTCTTT. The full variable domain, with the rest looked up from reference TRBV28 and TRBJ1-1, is DVKVTQSSRYLVKRTGEKVFLECVQDMDHENMFWYRQDPGLGLRLIYFSYDVKMKEKGDIPEGYSVSREKKERFSLILESASTNQTSMYLCASIPRGRPNTEAFFGQGTRLTVV.

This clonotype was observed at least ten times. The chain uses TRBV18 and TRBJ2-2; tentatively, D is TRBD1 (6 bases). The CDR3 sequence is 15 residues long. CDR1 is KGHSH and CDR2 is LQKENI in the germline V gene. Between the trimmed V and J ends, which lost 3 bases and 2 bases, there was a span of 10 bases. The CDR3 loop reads CASSPDRKNTGELFF. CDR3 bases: TGTGCCAGCTCACCCGACAGGAAAAACACCGGGGAGCTGTTTTTT.

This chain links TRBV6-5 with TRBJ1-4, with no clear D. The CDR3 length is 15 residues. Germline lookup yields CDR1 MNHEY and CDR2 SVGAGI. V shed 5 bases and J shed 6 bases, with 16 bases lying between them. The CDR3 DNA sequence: TGTGCCAGCAGTCCGCCAGAGGGTGGACATGAAAAACTGTTTTTT. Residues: CASSPPEGGHEKLFF.

The CDR3 DNA is TGCGCCAGCCCGGAGGGGACCTACAATGAGCAGTTCTTC. Amino acid sequence: CASPEGTYNEQFF. V is TRBV10-1 and J is TRBJ2-5, with D tentatively TRBD2 (6 bases). The end of the DNA fits TRBJ2-1 better, so the J call may be wrong. Germline CDR1 reads WNHNN; CDR2 reads SYGVQD (reference sequence). The CDR3 is 13 amino acids.

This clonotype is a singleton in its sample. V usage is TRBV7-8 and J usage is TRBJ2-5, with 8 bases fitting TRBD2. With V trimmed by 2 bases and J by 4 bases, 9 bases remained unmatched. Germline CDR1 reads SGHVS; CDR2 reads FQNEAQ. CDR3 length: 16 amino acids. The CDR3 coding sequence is TGTGCCAGCAGCTTAACGAACGGGGGGGTCGGAGAGACCCAGTACTTC. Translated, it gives CASSLTNGGVGETQYF.

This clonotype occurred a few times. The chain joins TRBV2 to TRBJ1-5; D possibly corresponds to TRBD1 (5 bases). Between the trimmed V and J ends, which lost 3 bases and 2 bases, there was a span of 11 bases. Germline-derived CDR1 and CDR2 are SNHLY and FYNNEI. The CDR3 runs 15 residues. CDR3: CASSDRAVGNQPQHF. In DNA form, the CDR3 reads TGTGCCAGCAGTGACAGGGCCGTCGGCAATCAGCCCCAGCATTTT.